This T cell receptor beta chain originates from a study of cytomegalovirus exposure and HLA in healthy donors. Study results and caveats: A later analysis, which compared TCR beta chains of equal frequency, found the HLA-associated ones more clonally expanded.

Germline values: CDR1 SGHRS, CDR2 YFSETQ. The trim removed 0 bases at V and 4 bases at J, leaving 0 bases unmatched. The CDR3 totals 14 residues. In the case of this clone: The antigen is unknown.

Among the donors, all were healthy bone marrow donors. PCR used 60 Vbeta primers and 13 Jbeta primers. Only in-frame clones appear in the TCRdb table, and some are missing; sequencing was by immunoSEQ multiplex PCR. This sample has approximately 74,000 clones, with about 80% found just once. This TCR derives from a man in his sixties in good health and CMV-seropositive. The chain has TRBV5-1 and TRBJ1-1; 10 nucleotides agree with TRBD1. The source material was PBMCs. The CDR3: CASSLGTGGTEAFF. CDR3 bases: TGCGCCAGCAGCTTGGGGACAGGGGGCACTGAAGCTTTCTTT.